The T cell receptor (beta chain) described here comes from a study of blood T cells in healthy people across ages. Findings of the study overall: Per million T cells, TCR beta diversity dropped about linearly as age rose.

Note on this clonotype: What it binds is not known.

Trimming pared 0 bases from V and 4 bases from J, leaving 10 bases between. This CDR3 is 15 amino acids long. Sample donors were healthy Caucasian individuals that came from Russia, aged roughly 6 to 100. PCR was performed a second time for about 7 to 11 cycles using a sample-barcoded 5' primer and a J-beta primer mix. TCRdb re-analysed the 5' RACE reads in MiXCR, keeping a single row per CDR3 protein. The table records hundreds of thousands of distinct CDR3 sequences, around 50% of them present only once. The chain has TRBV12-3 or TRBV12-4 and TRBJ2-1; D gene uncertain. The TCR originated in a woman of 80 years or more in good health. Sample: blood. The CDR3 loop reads CASSLALGVYNEQFF. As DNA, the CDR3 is TGTGCCAGCAGTTTAGCGCTAGGAGTTTACAATGAGCAGTTCTTC.